This is a list of T cell receptor beta chains from one sample in a study of cytomegalovirus exposure and HLA in healthy donors. The data were produced by immunoSEQ multiplex PCR, yet TCRdb's version contains in-frame clones alone and is incomplete. Found here are roughly 130,000 clones, 65% to 80% of them singletons; the top ten hold roughly 1.8%. The source material was PBMCs. The receptors derive from a woman in her 40s in good health and CMV-seronegative. CDR3s include the opening cysteine and the closing phenylalanine or tryptophan. A D gene is named only where the DNA matches it firmly. For some rows the clone size is stated as once, few or many, or as a class when expanded; others skip it.

j_call d_call v_call clone_size cdr3_nt cdr3_aa
TRBJ2-3 TRBD2 TRBV27 few TGTGCCAGCAGTTTATGGGCTAGCGGGAGGAGCACAGATACGCAGTATTTT CASSLWASGRSTDTQYF
TRBJ1-5 TRBD1 TRBV7-9 few TGTGCCAGCAGCCGATCCTTAGACAGGGGCAATGCAAATCAGCCCCAGCATTTT CASSRSLDRGNANQPQHF
TRBJ1-6 TRBD1 TRBV28 - TGTGCCAGCAGGCTAGTCAGGGGGTCGGCTAATTCACCCCTCCACTTT CASRLVRGSANSPLHF
TRBJ2-3 - TRBV29-1 - TGCAGCGTTGAAGGTCCGCTAGCTCGAGCCGGATATACGCAGTATTTT CSVEGPLARAGYTQYF
TRBJ2-4 - TRBV10-1 once TGCGCCAGCAGTGAGTCTGCGACGGGAGCCAAAAACATTCAGTACTTC CASSESATGAKNIQYF
TRBJ1-1 - TRBV30 few TGTGCCTGGAGTGTAGAGGAGAACACTGAAGCTTTCTTT CAWSVEENTEAFF
TRBJ2-3 - TRBV4-2 - TGTGCCACCAGGGATCCTTCGGAGGCAGATACGCAGTATTTT CATRDPSEADTQYF
TRBJ1-4 - TRBV7-6 - TGTGCCAGCAGTCCACAAGCGGGGATGGCTAATGAAAAACTGTTTTTT CASSPQAGMANEKLFF
TRBJ2-7 - TRBV28 once TGTGCCAGCAGTTCCCGGGACAATCCCTATGAGCAGTACTTC CASSSRDNPYEQYF
TRBJ2-7 TRBD2 TRBV27 - TGTGCCAGCAGGCTGGCGGGGGGGGACGAGCAGTACTTC CASRLAGGDEQYF
TRBJ2-5 - TRBV7-6 - TGTGCCAGCAGCTTGGAGGTGATCCAGTACTTC CASSLEVIQYF
TRBJ1-1 - TRBV6-5 - TGTGCCAGCACGGGCAGGGTAAACACTGAAGCTTTCTTT CASTGRVNTEAFF
TRBJ2-1 TRBD2 TRBV28 - TGTGCCAGCAGAAGAGGTGGACTAGCGGGAGACAATGAGCAGTTCTTC CASRRGGLAGDNEQFF
TRBJ1-5 TRBD1 TRBV5-1 - TGCGCCAGCAGCGCGCCGGGACAGGGTAGCAATCAGCCCCAGCATTTT CASSAPGQGSNQPQHF
TRBJ1-2 - TRBV28 - TGTGCCAGTCGAATCAACAGGGTAGATGGCTACACCTTC CASRINRVDGYTF
TRBJ2-7 - TRBV19 - TGTGCCAGTAAGGGAAGCGGTAGCTCCTACGAGCAGTACTTC CASKGSGSSYEQYF
TRBJ1-4 - TRBV28 few TGTGCCAGCAGTTTTGGGCAGGGCCGGGAAAAACTGTTTTTT CASSFGQGREKLFF
TRBJ2-1 TRBD2 TRBV11-2 - TGTGCCAGCAGCCCCCCCAGCGGGGGGCCCAATGAGCAGTTCTTC CASSPPSGGPNEQFF
TRBJ2-5 - TRBV7-9 - TGTGCCAGCAGCTTAAGGCAGCCGAGGCAAGAGACCCAGTACTTC CASSLRQPRQETQYF
TRBJ1-5 - TRBV29-1 - TGCAGCGTAGGGGAGGGCTGGCCCCAGCATTTT CSVGEGWPQHF
TRBJ2-1 TRBD2 TRBV27 - TGTGCCAGCAGTCCCGTAGCGGGGGGGAACAATGAGCAGTTCTTC CASSPVAGGNNEQFF
TRBJ2-1 TRBD2 TRBV5-4 - TGTGCCAGCAGCTGGGGACTAGCCCAAAACAATGAGCAGTTCTTC CASSWGLAQNNEQFF
TRBJ2-7 TRBD2 TRBV6-5 - TGTGCCAGCAGTTATACTAGCGGAGTCTCCTACGAGCAGTACTTC CASSYTSGVSYEQYF
TRBJ1-1 - TRBV7-9 - TGTGCCACAGGCACACAGAACACTGAAGCTTTCTTT CATGTQNTEAFF
TRBJ2-1 TRBD2 TRBV7-8 - TGTGCCAGCAGCTTAGCGCCAATAGCGGGAGTCTACAATGAGCAGTTCTTC CASSLAPIAGVYNEQFF
TRBJ2-5 - TRBV28 - TGTGCCAGCAGTTTCCGTCTAGCCAGAGAGACCCAGTACTTC CASSFRLARETQYF
TRBJ2-3 TRBD2 TRBV28 few TGTGCCAGCAGTTTTTTTGGCGGGAGGTCGAATACGCAGTATTTT CASSFFGGRSNTQYF
TRBJ2-5 TRBD1 TRBV5-1 once TGCGCCAGCAGCTTGGGCAGGGGGAAAGAGACCCAGTACTTC CASSLGRGKETQYF
TRBJ2-7 - TRBV7-7 few TGTGCCAGCAGCATAGACAGATCCTACGAGCAGTACTTC CASSIDRSYEQYF
TRBJ2-1 TRBD2 TRBV5-4 - TGTGCCAGCAGCTTGTCACTAGCGGGGTTAGGCTCCTACAATGAGCAGTTCTTC CASSLSLAGLGSYNEQFF
TRBJ1-2 - TRBV5-1 - TGCGCCAGCAGCTTGGGGGATGCGGGTTCTGGCTACACCTTC CASSLGDAGSGYTF
TRBJ2-1 - TRBV5-4 - TGTGCCAGCACCGGGGGGCCGAATGAGCAGTTCTTC CASTGGPNEQFF
TRBJ2-5 TRBD2 TRBV7-9 - TGTGCCAGCAGCCCCGGGCGTGGCGGGGGACAAGAGACCCAGTACTTC CASSPGRGGGQETQYF
TRBJ2-3 - TRBV18 few TGTGCCAGCTCGCCTAGACAGGTGGGCACAGATACGCAGTATTTT CASSPRQVGTDTQYF
TRBJ2-1 TRBD1 TRBV6-4 - TGTGCCAGCAGTGTCTGGGGGGACAGGGTTGACAATGAGCAGTTCTTC CASSVWGDRVDNEQFF
TRBJ1-1 TRBD1 TRBV10-3 - TGTGCCATCAGCCCATTCCAGGGGGCTAGGAACACTGAAGCTTTCTTT CAISPFQGARNTEAFF
TRBJ1-5 - TRBV6-5 - TGTGCCAGCTCTCCCGGTCCTGACAATCAGCCCCAGCATTTT CASSPGPDNQPQHF
TRBJ1-1 TRBD1 TRBV18 once TGTGCCAGCTCCCTCAATCCGGGACAGTATGTTATGAACACTGAAGCTTTCTTT CASSLNPGQYVMNTEAFF
TRBJ1-1 - TRBV28 - TGTGCCAGCAGACTCCCCGGGCCGGGGGCTGAAGCTTTCTTT CASRLPGPGAEAFF
TRBJ2-7 TRBD1 TRBV10-3 - TGTGCCATCACCCCCGGGACAGGGGACTACGAGCAGTACTTC CAITPGTGDYEQYF
TRBJ1-1 TRBD1 TRBV2 - TGTGCCAGCAGTGTGACAGGGCGCGACACTGAAGCTTTCTTT CASSVTGRDTEAFF
TRBJ1-2 - TRBV28 - TGTGCCAGCAGACCAACTGTATCCTATGGCTACACCTTC CASRPTVSYGYTF
TRBJ2-7 TRBD2 TRBV5-1 - TGCGCCAGCAGCGGGGGACTACCGGGAACTCCTAACGAGCAGTACTTC CASSGGLPGTPNEQYF
TRBJ2-7 - TRBV28 few TGTGCCAGCAGTTCAGGGTTCTACGAGCAGTACTTC CASSSGFYEQYF
TRBJ1-2 - TRBV28 - TGTGCCAGCAGTTTAACCAACTATGGCTATACCTTC CASSLTNYGYTF
TRBJ2-7 - TRBV15 few TGTGCCACCAGCCGGGACATCTCCTCCTACGAGCAGTACTTC CATSRDISSYEQYF
TRBJ2-6 - TRBV28 - TGTGCCAGCCTGACCTCTGGGGCCAACGGCCTGACTTTC CASLTSGANGLTF
TRBJ1-1 - TRBV2 - TGTGCCAGCAGCGCCGCAACGGGTGCCGCTGAAGCTTTCTTT CASSAATGAAEAFF
TRBJ1-2 - TRBV6-1 - TGTGCCACCCAGGAAGGGGTCGACTATGGCTACACCTTC CATQEGVDYGYTF
TRBJ2-1 TRBD2 TRBV28 - TGTGCCAGCAGTTTAGATCCGGCGGGAGGTTCGCTTGAGCAGTTCTTC CASSLDPAGGSLEQFF
TRBJ2-7 - TRBV6-5 - TGTGCCAGCGGCCGCGGGACCTACGAGCAGTACTTC CASGRGTYEQYF
TRBJ2-3 TRBD2 TRBV7-2 - TGTGCCAGCAGCTTCGGGGGACTAGCGGGGGTCACAGATACGCAGTATTTT CASSFGGLAGVTDTQYF
TRBJ2-5 TRBD2 TRBV9 - TGTGCCAGCAGCGTAGGGGCCTGGACTAGCGGGGGGCAATATCGGGAGACCCAGTACTTC CASSVGAWTSGGQYRETQYF
TRBJ1-6 - TRBV6-5 once TGTGCCAGCAGCCCTTTTAGTGATAGATCACCCCTCCACTTT CASSPFSDRSPLHF
TRBJ2-3 - TRBV19 few TGTGCCAGTAAACAGGTTAGCACAGATACGCAGTATTTT CASKQVSTDTQYF
TRBJ1-3 - TRBV7-2 - TGTGCCAGCAGCCTACAGGTATCCTCCGGAAACACCATATATTTT CASSLQVSSGNTIYF
TRBJ2-3 - TRBV15 - TGTGCCACCAGCGGGGCAGGCAGGAAAACAGATACGCAGTATTTT CATSGAGRKTDTQYF
TRBJ2-1 TRBD2 TRBV7-8 - TGTGCCAGCAGCTTTCAGCGGGATTCCTACAATGAGCAGTTCTTC CASSFQRDSYNEQFF
TRBJ2-5 - TRBV10-1 - TGCGCCAGCAGTGAACCAGACCAAGAGACCCAGTACTTC CASSEPDQETQYF
TRBJ1-1 - TRBV2 - TGTGCCAGCATCGGCCGGGGGGAAGCTTTCTTT CASIGRGEAFF